This TCR beta chain was recovered during a study of T cell repertoires in cytomegalovirus infection. Study-level information: Public TCR beta signatures provided an indication of both CMV infection and a matching HLA type.

The CDR3 has 15 residues. The V gene's germline CDR1 is MNHEY and CDR2 SVGAGI. V was trimmed by 0 bases and J by 2 bases, leaving 9 bases between them. This clonotype occurred many times. TCRdb analysed the reads with MiXCR anew, one entry per CDR3 protein. The data contain about 130,000 distinct CDR3 sequences, 7% to 9.5% of them singletons. V is TRBV6-5 and J is TRBJ2-3; D gene uncertain. Sequencing input: PBMCs. The sequence came from a human donor in good health (CMV status not recorded). Some clones in this sample may be carry-over from other donors' samples. This CDR3 reads CASSYSSGITDTQYF. The CDR3 region has the DNA TGTGCCAGCAGTTACTCATCGGGTATCACAGATACGCAGTATTTT.